This TCR beta chain was profiled in a study of blood T cells in healthy people across ages. About the research overall: About one barcoded TCR beta cDNA was captured per two T cells. General study results and limits: Unknown donor CMV status possibly confounded expanded clonotype changes. Diversity was estimated from one million T cells, and these estimates were considered underestimates.

Alongside a J-beta primer mix, a sample-barcoded 5' primer served in a second PCR lasting about 7 to 11 cycles. Individual samples furnished no less than 2.5 million CDR3-containing paired-end reads apiece. TCRdb reprocessed the 5' RACE reads with MiXCR, giving one entry per CDR3 protein. The table records 850,000 to 1,100,000 distinct CDR3 sequences, 30% to 40% of them present only once. In regard to this clonotype: Its antigen is currently unknown. This may stem from a read error, because a much larger clone lies one nucleotide away.

V lost 6 bases, J lost 10 bases, and 22 bases lay in between. This CDR3 has 14 residues. The germline V gene has CDR1 SQVTM and CDR2 ANQGSEA. The sequence derives from a man in his late teens or twenties in good health. Sequences were obtained from blood. This rearrangement joins TRBV29-1 to TRBJ2-1; TRBD1 is a possible D gene (6 bases). In nucleotides, the CDR3 is TGCAGCGTGGGGACAAAGTACGGGCAGAGCGAGCAGTTCTTC. Translation: CSVGTKYGQSEQFF.